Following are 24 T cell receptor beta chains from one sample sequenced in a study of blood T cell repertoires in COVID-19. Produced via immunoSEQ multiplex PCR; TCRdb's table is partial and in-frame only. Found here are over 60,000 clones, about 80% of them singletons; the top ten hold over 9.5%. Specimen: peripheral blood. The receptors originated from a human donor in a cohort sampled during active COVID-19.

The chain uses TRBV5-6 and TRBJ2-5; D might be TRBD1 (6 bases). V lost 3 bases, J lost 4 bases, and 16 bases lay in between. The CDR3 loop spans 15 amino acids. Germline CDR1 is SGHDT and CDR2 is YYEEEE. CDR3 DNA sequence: TGTGCCAGCAGCTCGGCCAGGGGCGGAGGAGAGACCCAGTACTTC. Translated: CASSSARGGGETQYF.

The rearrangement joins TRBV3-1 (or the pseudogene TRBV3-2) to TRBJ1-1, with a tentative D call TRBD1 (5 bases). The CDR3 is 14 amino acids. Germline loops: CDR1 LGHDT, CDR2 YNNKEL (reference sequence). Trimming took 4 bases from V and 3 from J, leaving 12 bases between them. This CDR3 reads CASSLVPQDTEAFF. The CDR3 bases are TGTGCCAGCAGCCTGGTCCCACAGGACACTGAAGCTTTCTTT.

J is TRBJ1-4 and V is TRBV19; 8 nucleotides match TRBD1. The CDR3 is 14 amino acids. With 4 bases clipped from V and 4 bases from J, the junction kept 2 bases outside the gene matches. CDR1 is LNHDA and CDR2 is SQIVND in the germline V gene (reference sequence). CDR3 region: CASSTGQVNEKLFF. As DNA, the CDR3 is TGTGCCAGTAGTACGGGACAGGTTAATGAAAAACTGTTTTTT.

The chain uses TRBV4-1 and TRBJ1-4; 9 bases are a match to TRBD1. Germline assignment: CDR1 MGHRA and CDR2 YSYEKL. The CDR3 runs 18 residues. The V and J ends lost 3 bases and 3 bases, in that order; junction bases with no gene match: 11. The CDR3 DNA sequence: TGCGCCAGCAGCCAGTTGGGACAGGGAGATTTGGCTAATGAAAAACTGTTTTTT. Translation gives CASSQLGQGDLANEKLFF.

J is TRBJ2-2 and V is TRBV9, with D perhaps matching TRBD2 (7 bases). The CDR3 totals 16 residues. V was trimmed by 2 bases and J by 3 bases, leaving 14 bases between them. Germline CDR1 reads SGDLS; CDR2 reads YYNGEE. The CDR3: CASSVGRGGDTGELFF. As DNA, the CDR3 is TGTGCCAGCAGCGTCGGACGAGGGGGGGACACCGGGGAGCTGTTTTTT.

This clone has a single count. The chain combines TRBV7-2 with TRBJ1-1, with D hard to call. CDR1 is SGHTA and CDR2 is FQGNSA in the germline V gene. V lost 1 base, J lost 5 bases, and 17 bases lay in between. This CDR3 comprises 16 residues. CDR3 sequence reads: CASSLVAGLVGTEAFF. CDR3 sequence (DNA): TGTGCCAGCAGCTTAGTTGCAGGACTGGTGGGGACTGAAGCTTTCTTT. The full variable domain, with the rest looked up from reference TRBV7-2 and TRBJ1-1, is GAGVSQSPSNKVTEKGKDVELRCDPISGHTALYWYRQSLGQGLEFLIYFQGNSAPDKSGLPSDRFSAERTGGSVSTLTIQRTQQEDSAVYLCASSLVAGLVGTEAFFGQGTRLTVV.

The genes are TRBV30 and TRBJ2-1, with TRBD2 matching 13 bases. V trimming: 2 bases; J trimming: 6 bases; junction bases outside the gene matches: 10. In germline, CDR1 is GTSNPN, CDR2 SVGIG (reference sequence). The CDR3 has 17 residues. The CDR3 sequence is CAWSPLLTSGGANEQFF. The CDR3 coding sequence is TGTGCCTGGAGTCCCCTACTCACTAGCGGGGGGGCCAATGAGCAGTTCTTC.

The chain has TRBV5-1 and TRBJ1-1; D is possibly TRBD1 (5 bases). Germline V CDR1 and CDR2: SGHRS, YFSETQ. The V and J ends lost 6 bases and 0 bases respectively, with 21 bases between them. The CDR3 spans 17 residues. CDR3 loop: CASKDHRKVSLNTEAFF. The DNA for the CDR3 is TGCGCCAGCAAGGACCACAGGAAGGTATCCCTGAACACTGAAGCTTTCTTT.

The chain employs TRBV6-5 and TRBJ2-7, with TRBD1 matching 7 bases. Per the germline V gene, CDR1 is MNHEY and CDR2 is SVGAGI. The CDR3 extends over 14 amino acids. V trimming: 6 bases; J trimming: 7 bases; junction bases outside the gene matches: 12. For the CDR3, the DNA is TGTGCCAGCAGCCTACCGGGACAGCTACGAGAGCAGTACTTC. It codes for CASSLPGQLREQYF.

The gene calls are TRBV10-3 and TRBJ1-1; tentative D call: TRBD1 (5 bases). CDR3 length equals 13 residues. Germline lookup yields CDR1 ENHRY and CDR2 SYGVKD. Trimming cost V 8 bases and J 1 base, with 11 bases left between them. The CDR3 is CAIQGGKNTEAFF. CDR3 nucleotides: TGTGCCATCCAGGGAGGGAAGAACACTGAAGCTTTCTTT.

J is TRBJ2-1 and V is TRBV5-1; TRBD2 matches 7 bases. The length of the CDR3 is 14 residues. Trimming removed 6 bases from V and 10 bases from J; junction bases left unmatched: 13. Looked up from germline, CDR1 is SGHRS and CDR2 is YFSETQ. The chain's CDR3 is CASNTGEGPEEQFF. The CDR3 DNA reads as TGCGCCAGCAATACGGGGGAGGGCCCAGAAGAGCAGTTCTTC. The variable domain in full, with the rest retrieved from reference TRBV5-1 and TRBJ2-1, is KAGVTQTPRYLIKTRGQQVTLSCSPISGHRSVSWYQQTPGQGLQFLFEYFSETQRNKGNFPGRFSGRQFSNSRSEMNVSTLELGDSALYLCASNTGEGPEEQFFGPGTRLTVL.

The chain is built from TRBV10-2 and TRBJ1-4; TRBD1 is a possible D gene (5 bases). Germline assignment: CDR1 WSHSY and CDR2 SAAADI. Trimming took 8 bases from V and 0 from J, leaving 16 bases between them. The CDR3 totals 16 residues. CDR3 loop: CASGQGAWSTNEKLFF. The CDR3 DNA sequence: TGCGCCAGCGGGCAGGGCGCGTGGTCAACTAATGAAAAACTGTTTTTT.

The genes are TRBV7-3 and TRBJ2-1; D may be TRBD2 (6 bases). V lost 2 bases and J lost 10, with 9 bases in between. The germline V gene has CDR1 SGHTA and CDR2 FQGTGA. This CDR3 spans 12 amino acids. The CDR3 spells CASSLPRGEQFF. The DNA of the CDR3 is TGTGCCAGCAGCTTACCCCGGGGGGAGCAGTTCTTC.

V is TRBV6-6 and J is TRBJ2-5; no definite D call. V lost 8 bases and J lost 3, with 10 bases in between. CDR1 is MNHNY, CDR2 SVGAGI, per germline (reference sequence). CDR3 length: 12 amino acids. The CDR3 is CASARVEETQYF. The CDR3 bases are TGTGCCAGCGCTCGGGTAGAAGAGACCCAGTACTTC.

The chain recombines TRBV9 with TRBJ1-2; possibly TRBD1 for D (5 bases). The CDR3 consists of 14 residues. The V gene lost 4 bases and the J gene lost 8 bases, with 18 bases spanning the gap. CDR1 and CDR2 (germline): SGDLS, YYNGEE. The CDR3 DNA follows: TGTGCCAGCAGCCTCAGGGATGGGCAGGGAGGCTACACCTTC. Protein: CASSLRDGQGGYTF.

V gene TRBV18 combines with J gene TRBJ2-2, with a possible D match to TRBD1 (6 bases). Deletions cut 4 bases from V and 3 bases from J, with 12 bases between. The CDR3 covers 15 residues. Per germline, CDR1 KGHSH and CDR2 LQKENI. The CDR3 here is CASSLLGGDTGELFF. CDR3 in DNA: TGTGCCAGCTCACTACTAGGGGGAGACACCGGGGAGCTGTTTTTT.

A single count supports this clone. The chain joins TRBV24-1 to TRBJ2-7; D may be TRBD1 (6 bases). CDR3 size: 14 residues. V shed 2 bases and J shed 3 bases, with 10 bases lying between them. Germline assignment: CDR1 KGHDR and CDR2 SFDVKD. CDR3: CATSDSQTGYEQYF. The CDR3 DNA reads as TGTGCCACCAGTGATTCCCAGACAGGCTACGAGCAGTACTTC.

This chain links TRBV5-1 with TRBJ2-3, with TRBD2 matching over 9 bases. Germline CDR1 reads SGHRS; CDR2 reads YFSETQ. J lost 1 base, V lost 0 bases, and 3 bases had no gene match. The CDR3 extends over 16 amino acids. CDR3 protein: CASSLGIAGGTDTQYF. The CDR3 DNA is TGCGCCAGCAGCTTGGGTATAGCGGGAGGCACAGATACGCAGTATTTT.

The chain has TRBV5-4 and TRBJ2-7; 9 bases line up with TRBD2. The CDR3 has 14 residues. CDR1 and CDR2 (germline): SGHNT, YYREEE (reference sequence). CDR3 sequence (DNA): TGTGCCAGCAGCTTTTTTTCAGTTAGCGGGAGTTACTCCGTC. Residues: CASSFFSVSGSYSV.

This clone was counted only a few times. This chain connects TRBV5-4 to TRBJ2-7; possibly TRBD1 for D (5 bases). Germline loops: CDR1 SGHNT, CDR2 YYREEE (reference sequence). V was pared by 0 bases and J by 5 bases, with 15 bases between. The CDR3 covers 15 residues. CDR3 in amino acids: CASSLAPGSRHEQYF. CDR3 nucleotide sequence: TGTGCCAGCAGCTTGGCCCCAGGGTCTAGGCACGAGCAGTACTTC.

The CDR3 bases are TGTGCCAGCACCCGGACAGGGGCCAGCTATGGCTACACCTTC. Amino acids: CASTRTGASYGYTF. The chain is built from TRBV6-5 and TRBJ1-2; the match to TRBD1 covers 9 bases. The CDR3 is 14 amino acids. V shed 7 bases and J 4 bases; nucleotides not matched to a gene: 7. Germline V lookup: CDR1 MNHEY, CDR2 SVGAGI.

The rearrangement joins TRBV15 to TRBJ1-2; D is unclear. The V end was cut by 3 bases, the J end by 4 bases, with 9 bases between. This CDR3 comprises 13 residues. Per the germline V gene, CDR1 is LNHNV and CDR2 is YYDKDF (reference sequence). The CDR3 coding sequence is TGTGCCACCAGCAGCCGGTGGAGCTATGGCTACACCTTC. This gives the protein CATSSRWSYGYTF. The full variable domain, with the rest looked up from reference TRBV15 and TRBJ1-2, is DAMVIQNPRYQVTQFGKPVTLSCSQTLNHNVMYWYQQKSSQAPKLLFHYYDKDFNNEADTPDNFQSRRPNTSFCFLDIRSPGLGDTAMYLCATSSRWSYGYTFGSGTRLTVV.

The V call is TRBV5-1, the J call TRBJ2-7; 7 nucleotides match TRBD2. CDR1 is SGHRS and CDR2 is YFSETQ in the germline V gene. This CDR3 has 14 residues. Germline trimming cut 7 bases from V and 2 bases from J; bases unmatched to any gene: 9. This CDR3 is CASGPGGTTYEQYF. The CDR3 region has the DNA TGCGCCAGCGGACCGGGGGGTACCACCTACGAGCAGTACTTC.

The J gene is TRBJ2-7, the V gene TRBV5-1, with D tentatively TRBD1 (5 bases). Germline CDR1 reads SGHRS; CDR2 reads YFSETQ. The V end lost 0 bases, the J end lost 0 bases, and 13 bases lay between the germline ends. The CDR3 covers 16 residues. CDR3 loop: CASSLGPDILSYEQYF. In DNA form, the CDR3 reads TGCGCCAGCAGCTTGGGACCGGACATTCTCTCCTACGAGCAGTACTTC.